This TCR beta chain originates from a study of a mutant IDH1 vaccine in newly diagnosed glioma (dated by TCRdb to the early 2020s). Broadly, across the study: Of the roughly 32 patients who were treated, about 62% were male and about 40% were female, and the mean age was around 40 years. For exploratory analyses, longitudinal TCRB deep sequencing was carried out in 25 to 30 treated patients wherever samples were available. Peripheral blood samples were drawn at six visits, namely V03 (baseline), V05, V07, V10, V12 and V13. Prior to enrollment, standard therapy consisting of radiotherapy alone, temozolomide alone, or radiochemotherapy with temozolomide had been administered to patients, with the combination being received by most patients. The research as a whole found: Pseudoprogression seemed to be unrelated to changes in the top peripheral T cell clonotypes found by TCRB sequencing. It was noted by the authors that analyses of patient blood samples could not be reproduced owing to sample limitations. Selection of PBMC samples for TCRB deep sequencing was based on availability. Immune responses induced by the vaccine were seen in approximately 93% of patients across multiple MHC alleles.

Libraries were constructed by the immunoSEQ multiplex PCR assay. Following the manufacturer's protocol, the hsTCRB Kit was used to amplify rearranged TCR beta chain sequences. TCRB libraries were sequenced on an Illumina MiSeq. Per the authors' processing: The kit vendor's proprietary platform handled demultiplexing, trimming and gene mapping. Held by TCRdb, this immuneACCESS table contains in-frame sequences only and omits some clones. Under half of the omission traces to an unresolved V gene where checked; the cause of the rest is unknown. V and J calls and clone size are copied from that table; D and trimming were computed from the DNA. This sample is represented by around 30,000 clones; over 60% of them were singletons. Approximately 9% of the sample is in the top ten clones. From a lookup of the germline V gene, CDR1 and CDR2 are SNHLY and FYNNEI. From cysteine to phenylalanine, the CDR3 is 15 amino acids long. Left in the record is the CDR3 DNA by itself, 45 bases read in frame from the first base. V is trimmed back by 4 bases and J by 8 bases, and the junction contains 10 bases that no gene match accounts for.

This clone occurred once. Its cognate antigen has yet to be identified. Base quality data are lacking; no much larger clone is found one base away. The sample's time point label is to be understood as: baseline, week 1 (first vaccination visit). The treatment or condition label, as the study defines it: pre-vaccination baseline after standard-of-care therapy. The donors had newly diagnosed IDH1-mutant astrocytomas of WHO grade 3 or 4 that showed loss of nuclear ATRX. The samples were drawn from NOA16, a multicentre, single-arm, open-label phase I trial in Germany that tested a mutant IDH1 peptide vaccine in humans for the first time. Visit V03 blood draws served as the baseline sample for immunogenicity testing. Genomic DNA for TCRB sequencing was extracted from EDTA blood using the DNeasy Blood and Tissue Kit.

The origin of this receptor is a man between 50 and 59 years old with glioma. Some clones in this sample may be carry-over from other donors' samples. Sequenced here: peripheral blood mononuclear cells (PBMCs), sampled from a glioma patient treated with radiotherapy, temozolomide or both. The rearrangement combines TRBV2 with TRBJ1-4; 7 middle bases align to TRBD1. The nucleotide sequence reads as follows: TGTGCCAGCAGTGTAGTGAGGGGGCGGACCGAAAAACTGTTTTTT. It translates to CASSVVRGRTEKLFF.